This TCR beta chain was captured by sequencing in a study of regulatory T cells in long-lasting Graves disease. About the study: Graves' patients, newly diagnosed, had taken antithyroid drugs under 3 months.

The TCR beta library used iRepertoire HTBI primers with Arm-PCR amplification of CDR3. TCRdb reanalysed the multiplex PCR reads using MiXCR and keeps one entry per CDR3 protein. The sample records some 460,000 distinct CDR3 sequences, around 16% being singletons. This sample's time point: newly diagnosed GD, antithyroid drugs for less than 3 months. PBMCs provided the RNA from which the TCR library was made. Diagnosing Graves' disease relied on the American Thyroid Association guidelines. Trimming removed 0 bases from V and 2 bases from J, with 7 bases in between. CDR3 length equals 14 residues. Per germline, CDR1 ENHRY and CDR2 SYGVKD. Notes on this clonotype: Its specificity is not known.

General study findings and limits: Among the persistent patients, 2,500 to 3,500 public clonotypes were shared, more than the 950 to 1,000 shared among new patients.

These data were likewise used in another study, on T cells in Graves' hyperthyroidism and ophthalmopathy. This second study says: Uncontrolled infection, other autoimmune disease, pregnancy or lactation barred patients from enrollment.

The source material was peripheral blood mononuclear cells (PBMCs), sampled at new diagnosis, from a patient treated with antithyroid drugs. This clonotype was obtained from a man in his forties or fifties with Graves disease. The J gene is TRBJ1-2, the V gene TRBV10-3, with unresolved D. In DNA, the CDR3 is TGTGCCATCAGTGAGTCGAGCAGCAACTATGGCTACACCTTC. Translation: CAISESSSNYGYTF.